This T cell receptor (beta chain) was identified during a study of blood T cell repertoires in COVID-19. Across the whole study: Acute and convalescent COVID-19 specimens originated in the United States, Italy and Spain. Nucleic acid was either cDNA or gDNA, and it came from T cells, B-cell-depleted T cells, or PBMCs.

As processed by the authors: Reference gene primer amplification in the assay estimated nucleated cell counts. This table comes from immunoSEQ multiplex PCR, and its TCRdb copy is limited to in-frame clones, with some not included. D and trimming were read from the DNA, whereas the V and J calls and clone size are those reported in that table. The table has tens of thousands of clones, over 75% seen once; the top ten hold roughly 6.8%. CDR3 length: 17 amino acids. Looked up from germline, CDR1 is MGHRA and CDR2 is YSYEKL. V lost 1 base to trimming and J lost 2 bases; unmatched junction nucleotides: 8.

The V and J genes are TRBV4-1 and TRBJ2-3; 8 positions agree with TRBD2. The sequence was collected from a human donor with acute or convalescent COVID-19. The donor label of this sample is uncertain. The sequencing sample was made of peripheral blood. In DNA, the CDR3 is TGCGCCAGCAGCCAAGGTCGCGGCGGGGGGTCCACAGATACGCAGTATTTT. It translates to CASSQGRGGGSTDTQYF.